Following are 32 T cell receptor beta chains from one sample sequenced in a study of CD8 T cells in Susac syndrome. RNA in amounts of roughly 0.45 to 1 ug was reverse transcribed with random hexamers. TCRdb fed the immunoSEQ multiplex PCR reads into MiXCR, producing one record per CDR3 protein. The sample shows 330,000 or so distinct CDR3 sequences, roughly 85% of them seen only once. The source material was CD8+ T cells from PBMCs. Receptors originate from a human donor with multiple sclerosis.

The genes are TRBV2 and TRBJ2-1; 9 positions match TRBD2. The CDR3 spans 13 residues. The V gene end was trimmed by 8 bases and the J gene end by 3 bases; junction bases not matched to a gene: 2. Germline V lookup: CDR1 SNHLY, CDR2 FYNNEI. The CDR3 loop reads CASEREDYNEQFF. The CDR3, as DNA: TGTGCCAGCGAGCGGGAGGACTACAATGAGCAGTTCTTC. Variable domain in full (rest from reference TRBV2 and TRBJ2-1): EPEVTQTPSHQVTQMGQEVILRCVPISNHLYFYWYRQILGQKVEFLVSFYNNEISEKSEIFDDQFSVERPDGSNFTLKIRSTKLEDSAMYFCASEREDYNEQFFGPGTRLTVL.

This chain connects TRBV4-3 to TRBJ2-1, with 8 bases fitting TRBD2. V shed 3 bases and J 7 bases; nucleotides not matched to a gene: 8. Looked up from germline, CDR1 is LGHNA and CDR2 is YSLEER. CDR3 size: 15 residues. The CDR3 DNA sequence: TGCGCCAGCAGCCATTCCGGGACTAGGGGAAATGAGCAGTTCTTC. This sequence encodes CASSHSGTRGNEQFF.

This clonotype was counted between two and nine times. This rearrangement joins TRBV13 to TRBJ2-1, with 10 bases lining up with TRBD1. Germline V lookup: CDR1 PRHDT, CDR2 FYEKMQ (reference sequence). V lost 5 bases to trimming and J lost 8 bases; unmatched junction nucleotides: 9. CDR3 size: 15 residues. The CDR3 sequence is CASSPSGTGVHEQFF. DNA of the CDR3: TGTGCCAGCAGCCCCTCCGGGACAGGGGTTCATGAGCAGTTCTTC.

This clonotype has a single count. The rearrangement joins TRBV5-4 to TRBJ2-1; 7 bases are shared with TRBD2. CDR1 is SGHNT and CDR2 is YYREEE in the germline V gene (reference sequence). Unmatched junction bases numbered 12, after V lost 3 bases and J lost 3 bases. This CDR3 is built from 17 residues. CDR3 amino acids: CASSSLEGTTLYNEQFF. CDR3 nucleotide sequence: TGTGCCAGCAGCTCCCTCGAGGGGACTACACTCTACAATGAGCAGTTCTTC.

The CDR3 is CASSRRASVTGELFF. The CDR3 nucleotides are TGTGCCAGCAGCCGCCGGGCCTCCGTCACCGGGGAGCTGTTTTTT. The genes are TRBV5-8 and TRBJ2-2; D not resolved. In germline, CDR1 is SGHTS, CDR2 YDEGEE. V was trimmed by 4 bases and J by 4 bases, leaving 14 bases between them. This CDR3 contains 15 residues.

V is TRBV6-2 or TRBV6-3 and J is TRBJ1-2; TRBD1 matches 8 bases. The germline V gene has CDR1 MNHEY and CDR2 SVGEGT. The J segment lost 4 bases and the V segment lost 4 bases, leaving 2 bases of the junction unmatched. The length of the CDR3 is 13 residues. CDR3 bases: TGTGCCAGCAGTTTGGGACAGGTCTATGGCTACACCTTC. Translated, it gives CASSLGQVYGYTF.

The chain recombines TRBV28 with TRBJ2-3; D is unresolved. Looked up from germline, CDR1 is MDHEN and CDR2 is SYDVKM. Trimming removed 7 bases from V and 4 bases from J, with 15 bases in between. The CDR3 length is 14 residues. CDR3 nucleotides: TGTGCCAGCACCTTGACCGAAAAGCCAGATACGCAGTATTTT. The encoded protein is CASTLTEKPDTQYF.

The CDR3 nucleotides are TGTGCCAGCAGCCAAGATAGGGCAGGGTGTATGGCTGGAAACACCATATATTTT. This gives the protein CASSQDRAGCMAGNTIYF. V usage is TRBV3-1 and J usage is TRBJ1-3; D may be TRBD1 (5 bases). There are 18 residues in the CDR3. V dropped 0 bases and J dropped 2 bases, with 17 bases sitting between them. Germline CDR1 LGHDT, CDR2 YNNKEL (reference sequence).

The DNA of the CDR3 is TGCAGTGCTAGGAGACTAGCGGGGAGCACAGATACGCAGTATTTT. Translating gives CSARRLAGSTDTQYF. The chain couples TRBV20-1 to TRBJ2-3, with TRBD2 matching over 11 bases. The germline V gene encodes CDR1 DFQATT and CDR2 SNEGSKA (reference sequence). The CDR3 is made up of 15 amino acids. J was trimmed by 0 bases and V by 3 bases; bases with no gene match: 2.

This chain connects TRBV25-1 to TRBJ2-1; 7 bases line up with TRBD2. V trimming: 7 bases; J trimming: 0 bases; junction bases outside the gene matches: 6. Looked up from germline, CDR1 is MGHDK and CDR2 is SYGVNS. The CDR3 covers 15 residues. CDR3 residues: CASTEAGYSYNEQFF. The CDR3 DNA reads as TGTGCCAGCACAGAAGCGGGATACTCCTACAATGAGCAGTTCTTC.

The chain employs TRBV11-2 and TRBJ2-6, with unresolved D. CDR3 length: 19 residues. The germline V gene has CDR1 SGHAT and CDR2 FQNNGV. V was clipped by 0 bases and J by 0 bases, with 15 bases between them. The CDR3 DNA follows: TGTGCCAGCAGCTTAGACGTGGGCGGATTCAGCTCTGGGGCCAACGTCCTGACTTTC. Amino acid sequence: CASSLDVGGFSSGANVLTF.

This chain joins TRBV9 and TRBJ2-3, with 12 bases aligning to TRBD2. The trim removed 2 bases at V and 0 bases at J, leaving 1 base unmatched. Germline CDR1 reads SGDLS; CDR2 reads YYNGEE. CDR3 length: 16 amino acids. CDR3 DNA sequence: TGTGCCAGCAGCGTCCTAGCGGGAGGGAGCACAGATACGCAGTATTTT. Its protein is CASSVLAGGSTDTQYF.

The chain has TRBV9 and TRBJ2-7; D unclear. Trimming took 2 bases from V and 6 from J, leaving 15 bases between them. Looked up from germline, CDR1 is SGDLS and CDR2 is YYNGEE. CDR3 length: 14 amino acids. DNA for the CDR3: TGTGCCAGCAGCGTCTCCCGGTGGGCGGTCGAGCAGTACTTC. Translating it yields CASSVSRWAVEQYF.

V is TRBV9 and J is TRBJ2-3; no clear D. Germline lookup yields CDR1 SGDLS and CDR2 YYNGEE. Trimming took 3 bases from V and 3 from J, leaving 23 bases between them. The CDR3 spans 18 residues. Written as DNA, the CDR3 is TGTGCCAGCAGCGAGGCCCCCTCAGGCAGCTTAGTTACAGATACGCAGTATTTT. Its protein product is CASSEAPSGSLVTDTQYF. The full variable domain, in which reference TRBV9 and TRBJ2-3 provide the parts outside the CDR3, is DSGVTQTPKHLITATGQRVTLRCSPRSGDLSVYWYQQSLDQGLQFLIQYYNGEERAKGNILERFSAQQFPDLHSELNLSSLELGDSALYFCASSEAPSGSLVTDTQYFGPGTRLTVL.

The chain has TRBV24-1 and TRBJ2-2; perhaps TRBD2 as D (5 bases). This CDR3 spans 18 amino acids. Germline CDR1 is KGHDR and CDR2 is SFDVKD. With 2 bases removed from V and 0 bases from J, the gap between germline ends came to 15 bases. The CDR3 DNA is TGTGCCACCAGTGATTCGAACCGGCCGGGGACGAACACCGGGGAGCTGTTTTTT. Its translation is CATSDSNRPGTNTGELFF.

This sequence joins TRBV29-1 and TRBJ2-2, with a tentative D call TRBD2 (5 bases). Trimming pared 2 bases from V and 7 bases from J, leaving 11 bases between. The CDR3 totals 13 residues. The germline CDR1 and CDR2 sequences are SQVTM and ANQGSEA. CDR3 region: CSVERYGGGELFF. In DNA form, the CDR3 reads TGCAGCGTTGAACGTTACGGAGGCGGGGAGCTGTTTTTT.

The table lists this clonotype with a few counts. This chain links TRBV28 with TRBJ2-1; D possibly corresponds to TRBD2 (6 bases). The CDR3 runs to 13 residues. Germline V gene sequence: CDR1 MDHEN, CDR2 SYDVKM. Trimming removed 3 bases from V and 6 bases from J, with 9 bases in between. The CDR3 region has the DNA TGTGCCAGCAGTTTGGAGGGGCTCAATGAGCAGTTCTTC. Translating it yields CASSLEGLNEQFF. The entire variable domain, with the rest obtained from reference TRBV28 and TRBJ2-1, is as follows: DVKVTQSSRYLVKRTGEKVFLECVQDMDHENMFWYRQDPGLGLRLIYFSYDVKMKEKGDIPEGYSVSREKKERFSLILESASTNQTSMYLCASSLEGLNEQFFGPGTRLTVL.

The chain is built from TRBV3-1 and TRBJ2-2; D perhaps matches TRBD1 (5 bases). Germline V gene lookup returns CDR1 LGHDT and CDR2 YNNKEL (reference sequence). The CDR3 sequence is 17 residues long. Deletions cut 1 base from V and 5 bases from J, with 17 bases between. The DNA of the CDR3 is TGTGCCAGCAGCCAAGTCAGGGCGAGCACATTGACCGGGGAGCTGTTTTTT. Translated: CASSQVRASTLTGELFF.

V is TRBV4-3 and J is TRBJ2-5, with 8 bases matching TRBD1. The V gene end was trimmed by 4 bases and the J gene end by 0 bases; junction bases not matched to a gene: 7. This CDR3 comprises 16 residues. Per the germline V gene, CDR1 is LGHNA and CDR2 is YSLEER. CDR3: CASSPGTGRYQETQYF. In DNA form, the CDR3 reads TGCGCCAGCAGCCCAGGGACAGGACGATACCAAGAGACCCAGTACTTC.

The V and J genes are TRBV6-1 and TRBJ2-6, with D unresolved. Germline CDR1 MNHNS, CDR2 SASEGT. V shed 4 bases and J shed 0 bases, with 10 bases lying between them. The CDR3 has 16 amino acids. This chain's CDR3 is CASSGYSYSGANVLTF. DNA of the CDR3: TGTGCCAGCAGTGGTTACAGCTACTCTGGGGCCAACGTCCTGACTTTC.

The chain has TRBV5-4 and TRBJ2-7; 7 nucleotides agree with TRBD2. The CDR3 has 14 amino acids. CDR1 is SGHNT and CDR2 is YYREEE in the germline V gene (reference sequence). J gave up 4 bases and V 4 bases, and 8 bases lay outside the gene matches. The CDR3 spells CASSQGRALYEQYF. Written as DNA, the CDR3 is TGTGCCAGCAGCCAAGGGAGGGCCCTATACGAGCAGTACTTC.

This chain connects TRBV29-1 to TRBJ2-2, with D hard to call. The V end was cut by 3 bases, the J end by 2 bases, with 7 bases between. Germline V gene lookup returns CDR1 SQVTM and CDR2 ANQGSEA. The CDR3 length is 13 residues. Written as DNA, the CDR3 is TGCAGCGTTGAGTACCCCAACACCGGGGAGCTGTTTTTT. It specifies CSVEYPNTGELFF.

V is TRBV12-3 or TRBV12-4 and J is TRBJ2-2; D might be TRBD1 (6 bases). Trimming took off 1 base at V and 6 bases at J, with 6 bases between the two ends. The CDR3 is 13 amino acids. CDR3 in amino acids: CASSLEGAGELFF. DNA for the CDR3: TGTGCCAGCAGTTTAGAGGGGGCCGGGGAGCTGTTTTTT.

The chain links TRBV14 to TRBJ2-7; D is unclear. This CDR3 spans 13 amino acids. V lost 4 bases, J lost 3 bases, and 10 bases lay in between. Germline V gene data show CDR1 as SGHDN and CDR2 as FVKESK. CDR3 protein: CASSPGPDYEQYF. The CDR3 nucleotides read TGTGCCAGCAGCCCTGGTCCGGACTACGAGCAGTACTTC.

The rearrangement joins TRBV29-1 to TRBJ1-4, with a possible D match to TRBD1 (5 bases). The CDR3 extends over 13 amino acids. The V gene's germline CDR1 is SQVTM and CDR2 ANQGSEA. The V end lost 5 bases, the J end lost 8 bases, and 15 bases lay between the germline ends. CDR3 loop: CSVQGTTFEKLFF. In DNA form, the CDR3 reads TGCAGCGTTCAAGGGACGACGTTCGAAAAACTGTTTTTT.

This chain connects TRBV7-9 to TRBJ1-2, with 11 bases identical to TRBD1. Germline V gene sequence: CDR1 SEHNR, CDR2 FQNEAQ (reference sequence). With V trimmed by 1 base and J by 5 bases, 3 bases remained unmatched. This CDR3 is built from 15 residues. The chain's CDR3 is CASSLDGTGGYGYTF. CDR3 DNA: TGTGCCAGCAGCTTAGATGGGACAGGGGGATATGGCTACACCTTC.

The chain links TRBV7-2 to TRBJ2-7; the match to TRBD2 covers 7 bases. Per germline, CDR1 SGHTA and CDR2 FQGNSA. V dropped 5 bases and J dropped 2; count of bases not matched to a gene: 6. There are 14 residues in the CDR3. The CDR3 here is CASSAVGGTYEQYF. The DNA for the CDR3 is TGTGCCAGCAGCGCGGTGGGGGGGACCTACGAGCAGTACTTC.

The chain uses TRBV5-4 and TRBJ2-7, with TRBD1 matching over 7 bases. This CDR3 has 14 amino acids. The germline V gene encodes CDR1 SGHNT and CDR2 YYREEE (reference sequence). V shed 4 bases and J 2 bases; nucleotides not matched to a gene: 6. CDR3 residues: CASSPRDSPYEQYF. CDR3 DNA sequence: TGTGCCAGCAGCCCCCGGGACAGTCCCTACGAGCAGTACTTC.

The V and J genes are TRBV9 and TRBJ2-7; D perhaps matches TRBD1 (5 bases). The CDR3 is made up of 17 amino acids. The V end was cut by 2 bases, the J end by 0 bases, with 18 bases between. From germline, CDR1 is SGDLS and CDR2 YYNGEE. The CDR3 DNA sequence: TGTGCCAGCAGCGTTCGAGGAGACAGCGAACTCTCCTACGAGCAGTACTTC. Its protein product is CASSVRGDSELSYEQYF.

The genes are TRBV4-1 and TRBJ2-7; TRBD2 is a possible D gene (6 bases). Trimming cost V 5 bases and J 2 bases, with 16 bases left between them. From germline, CDR1 is MGHRA and CDR2 YSYEKL. The CDR3 has 15 amino acids. CDR3 bases: TGCGCCAGCAGCGCGGGGTCATACCTCGCCTACGAGCAGTACTTC. Translated: CASSAGSYLAYEQYF.

This rearrangement joins TRBV7-8 to TRBJ1-2; 7 bases agree with TRBD1. V dropped 5 bases and J dropped 8; count of bases not matched to a gene: 26. CDR1 is SGHVS, CDR2 FQNEAQ, per germline. The CDR3 totals 19 residues. The CDR3 nucleotides read TGTGCCAGCAGCCACTCGGGCGACAGGGTCAGGTACCACGGACGCGGCTACACCTTC. Residues: CASSHSGDRVRYHGRGYTF.

The J gene is TRBJ1-1, the V gene TRBV7-9; D might be TRBD1 (6 bases). CDR3 length equals 15 residues. V lost 3 bases and J 3 bases, leaving 14 bases between the germline ends. CDR1 and CDR2 (germline): SEHNR, FQNEAQ (reference sequence). The CDR3 loop is CASSLDAGVDTEAFF. CDR3 bases: TGTGCCAGCAGCTTGGACGCAGGGGTGGACACTGAAGCTTTCTTT.